This T cell receptor (beta chain) was recovered during a study of shared clonotypes between healthy human individuals. Trimming shortened V by 6 bases and J by 0 bases, and 17 bases separated the two germline ends. This CDR3 spans 16 amino acids. Germline lookup yields CDR1 KGHSH and CDR2 LQKENI. Only in-frame clones appear in the TCRdb table, and some are missing; sequencing was by immunoSEQ multiplex PCR. The top ten hold less than 0.15% of the sample, which has 2 million to 2.5 million clones, approximately 95% seen once. The sample was naive CD4+ T cells sorted from blood. Subset indicated: CD45RA+ positively selected. This clonotype originated in a man aged 18 to 35 in good health. The chain links TRBV18 to TRBJ1-2; perhaps TRBD1 as D (6 bases). CDR3 region: CASSPTRQAPNYGYTF. CDR3 in DNA: TGTGCCAGCTCTCCAACGCGACAGGCCCCTAACTATGGCTACACCTTC.